This TCR beta chain was sequenced for a study of chemoradiotherapy in HPV16-positive cancers. The assay was immunoSEQ multiplex PCR, and TCRdb's table has in-frame clones only and misses some. The data show approximately 11,000 clones, 76% seen once. Germline trimming cut 1 base from V and 5 bases from J; bases unmatched to any gene: 7. This CDR3 comprises 16 residues. CDR1 is SGDLS and CDR2 is YYNGEE in the germline V gene. The V call is TRBV9, the J call TRBJ2-1, with 9 nucleotides matching TRBD1. The TCR originated in a human donor with HPV-associated anogenital cancer. Specimen collection occurred from a patient who underwent chemoradiotherapy. The CDR3 DNA reads TGTGCCAGCAGCGTACGAGCACAGGGGGCCCACAATGAGCAGTTCTTC. Residues: CASSVRAQGAHNEQFF.